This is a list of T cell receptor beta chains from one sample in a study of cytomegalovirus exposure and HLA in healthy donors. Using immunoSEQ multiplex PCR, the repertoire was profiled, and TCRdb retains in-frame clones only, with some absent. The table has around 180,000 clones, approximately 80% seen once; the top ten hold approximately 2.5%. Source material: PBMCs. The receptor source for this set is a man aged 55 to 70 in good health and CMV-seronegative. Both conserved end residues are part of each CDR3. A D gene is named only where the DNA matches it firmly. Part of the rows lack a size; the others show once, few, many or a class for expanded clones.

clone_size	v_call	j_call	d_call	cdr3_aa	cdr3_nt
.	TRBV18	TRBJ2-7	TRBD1	CASSPWDRGNEQYF	TGTGCCAGCTCACCGTGGGACAGGGGGAACGAGCAGTACTTC
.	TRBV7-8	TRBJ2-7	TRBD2	CASSLTLLAGSEQYF	TGTGCCAGCAGCTTAACCCTTCTAGCGGGGTCTGAGCAGTACTTC
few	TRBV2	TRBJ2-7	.	CASQEQGQSYEQYF	TGTGCCAGTCAAGAGCAAGGACAGTCCTACGAGCAGTACTTC
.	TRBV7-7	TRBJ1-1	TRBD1	CASSFRQGTEAFF	TGTGCTAGCAGCTTTCGACAGGGAACTGAAGCTTTCTTT
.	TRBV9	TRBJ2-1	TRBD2	CASSASGGARNEQFF	TGTGCCAGCAGCGCAAGCGGGGGGGCCAGGAATGAGCAGTTCTTC
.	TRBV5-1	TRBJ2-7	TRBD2	CASSPSGLAGGEQYF	TGCGCCAGCAGCCCATCTGGGCTAGCGGGGGGCGAGCAGTACTTC
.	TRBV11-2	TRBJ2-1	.	CASSPLGQGTYNEQFF	TGTGCCAGCAGCCCCCTGGGGCAGGGGACCTACAATGAGCAGTTCTTC
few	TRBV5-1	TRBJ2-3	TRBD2	CASSFPLLAGADTQYF	TGCGCCAGCAGCTTCCCCTTGCTAGCGGGCGCAGATACGCAGTATTTT
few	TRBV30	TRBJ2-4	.	CAWSVKHLKNIQYF	TGTGCCTGGAGTGTAAAGCACCTAAAAAACATTCAGTACTTC
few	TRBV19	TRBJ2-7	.	CASSHQTGDSYEQYF	TGTGCCAGTAGTCATCAGACAGGAGACTCCTACGAGCAGTACTTC
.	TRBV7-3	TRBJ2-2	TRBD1	CASSFLIGTAINTGELFF	TGTGCCAGCAGCTTCCTCATAGGGACAGCGATCAACACCGGGGAGCTGTTTTTT
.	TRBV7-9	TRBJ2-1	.	CASSWAAYNEQFF	TGTGCCAGCAGCTGGGCCGCCTACAATGAGCAGTTCTTC
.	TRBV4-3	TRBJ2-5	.	CASSQGPQGSETQYF	TGCGCCAGCAGCCAAGGTCCTCAGGGTTCGGAGACCCAGTACTTC
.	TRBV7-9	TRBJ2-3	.	CASSLGRARTDTQYF	TGTGCCAGCAGCTTAGGCAGGGCCCGAACAGATACGCAGTATTTT
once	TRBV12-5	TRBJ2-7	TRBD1	CASGSGTGCEQYF	TGTGCTAGTGGTTCCGGGACAGGGTGCGAGCAGTACTTC
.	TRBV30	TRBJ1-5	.	CAWSNMGLNQPQNF	TGTGCCTGGAGTAATATGGGCCTAAATCAGCCCCAGAATTTT
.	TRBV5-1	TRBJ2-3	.	CATSLGDTYTQYF	TGCGCCACTAGTTTAGGGGACACTTATACGCAGTATTTT
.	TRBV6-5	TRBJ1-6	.	CASSYDRFGSPLHF	TGTGCCAGCAGTTACGACAGGTTTGGTTCACCCCTCCACTTT
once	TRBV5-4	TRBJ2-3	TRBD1	CASSLGQGLSDTQYF	TGTGCCAGCAGCCTAGGACAGGGTTTATCAGATACGCAGTATTTT
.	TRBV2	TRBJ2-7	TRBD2	CASSTTSGGSYEQYF	TGTGCCAGCAGTACTACTAGCGGGGGATCCTACGAGCAGTACTTC
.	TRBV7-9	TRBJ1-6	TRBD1	CASSSQRQGSNSPLHF	TGTGCCAGCAGCTCCCAAAGACAGGGGTCCAATTCACCCCTCCACTTT
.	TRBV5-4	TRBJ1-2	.	CASRHKTVDYGYTF	TGTGCCAGCAGACATAAGACAGTTGACTATGGCTACACCTTC
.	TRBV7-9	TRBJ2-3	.	CASSFTGTDTQYF	TGTGCCAGCAGCTTTACAGGGACAGATACGCAGTATTTT
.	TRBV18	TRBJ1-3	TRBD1	CASSPGDSGNTIYF	TGTGCCAGCTCACCAGGGGACAGCGGAAACACCATATATTTT
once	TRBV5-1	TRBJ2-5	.	CASGTTGGGETQYF	TGCGCCAGCGGAACTACAGGTGGCGGAGAGACCCAGTACTTC
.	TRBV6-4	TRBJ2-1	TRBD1	CASGGTGPYNEQFF	TGTGCCAGCGGCGGGACAGGGCCCTACAATGAGCAGTTCTTC
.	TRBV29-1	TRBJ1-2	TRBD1	CSTMGQGYGYTF	TGCAGCACCATGGGACAGGGCTATGGCTACACCTTC
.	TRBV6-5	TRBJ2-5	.	CASTPPGWRQTQYF	TGTGCCAGCACTCCTCCGGGATGGCGGCAGACCCAGTACTTC
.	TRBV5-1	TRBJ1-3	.	CASSLAGSSGNTIYF	TGCGCCAGCAGCTTGGCAGGTAGCTCTGGAAACACCATATATTTT
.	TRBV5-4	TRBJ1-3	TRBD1	CASSLDRGPGNTIYF	TGTGCCAGCAGCTTAGACAGGGGCCCTGGAAACACCATATATTTT
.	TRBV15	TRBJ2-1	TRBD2	CATSREGTSGHNEQFF	TGTGCCACCAGCAGAGAGGGGACTAGCGGGCACAATGAGCAGTTCTTC
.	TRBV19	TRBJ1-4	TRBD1	CASSKTGGGFEKLFF	TGTGCCAGTAGTAAAACAGGGGGCGGATTCGAAAAACTGTTTTTT
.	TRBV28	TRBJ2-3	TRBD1	CASISGRGPGDTQYF	TGTGCCAGCATCTCGGGCAGGGGGCCGGGAGATACGCAGTATTTT
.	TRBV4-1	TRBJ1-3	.	CASSQPTGNSGNTIYF	TGCGCCAGCAGCCAGCCAACAGGGAACTCTGGAAACACCATATATTTT
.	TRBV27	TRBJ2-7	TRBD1	CASRRTGEGGQYF	TGTGCCAGCAGGCGGACAGGGGAGGGGGGGCAGTACTTC
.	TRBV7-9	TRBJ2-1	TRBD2	CASSTSEGLAGLDEQFF	TGTGCCAGCAGCACCTCTGAGGGACTAGCGGGACTCGATGAGCAGTTCTTC
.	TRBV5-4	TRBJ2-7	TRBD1	CASSFTLDRTLRDEQYF	TGTGCCAGCAGCTTTACCTTGGACAGGACCCTCCGAGACGAGCAGTACTTC
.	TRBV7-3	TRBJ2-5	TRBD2	CASSLIGRTSGGGETQYF	TGTGCCAGCAGCTTAATCGGCCGGACTAGCGGAGGGGGGGAGACCCAGTACTTC
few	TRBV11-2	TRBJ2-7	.	CASSLVRGPSYEQYF	TGTGCCAGCAGCTTAGTGCGGGGTCCCTCCTACGAGCAGTACTTC
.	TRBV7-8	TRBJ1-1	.	CVRGSTEAFF	TGTGTCCGAGGGTCCACTGAAGCTTTCTTT
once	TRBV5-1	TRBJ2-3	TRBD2	CASRPQLAGEGTDTQYF	TGCGCCAGCAGACCTCAGCTAGCGGGAGAGGGAACAGATACGCAGTATTTT
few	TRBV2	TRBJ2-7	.	CASSERGRGFGVEQYF	TGTGCCAGCAGTGAACGGGGGAGAGGGTTCGGGGTCGAGCAGTACTTC
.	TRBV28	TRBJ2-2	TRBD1	CASSLDRGNTGELFF	TGTGCCAGCAGTTTGGACAGGGGGAACACCGGGGAGCTGTTTTTT
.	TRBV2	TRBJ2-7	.	CASSETDRTEYF	TGTGCCAGCAGTGAAACCGACAGGACGGAGTACTTC
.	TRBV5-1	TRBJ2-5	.	CASSFAGTPERTQYF	TGCGCCAGCAGCTTCGCCGGGACTCCGGAAAGGACCCAGTACTTC
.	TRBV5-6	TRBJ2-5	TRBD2	CASSRTSGEAQYF	TGTGCCAGCAGCCGGACTAGCGGGGAGGCCCAGTACTTC
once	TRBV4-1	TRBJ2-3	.	CASSQESGVSTDTQYF	TGCGCCAGCAGCCAGGAGTCAGGGGTTTCCACAGATACGCAGTATTTT
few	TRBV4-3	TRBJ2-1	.	CASSQELRPNEQFF	TGCGCCAGCAGCCAAGAACTCAGGCCTAATGAGCAGTTCTTC
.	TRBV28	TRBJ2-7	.	CASRRTGSSYEQYF	TGTGCCAGCAGGCGTACAGGGTCCTCCTACGAGCAGTACTTC
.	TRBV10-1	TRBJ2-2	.	CASRPTGSSNTGELFF	TGCGCCAGCAGGCCAACAGGGTCCTCGAACACCGGGGAGCTGTTTTTT
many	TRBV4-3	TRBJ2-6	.	CASSQDMSSGANVLTF	TGCGCCAGCAGCCAAGATATGAGCTCTGGGGCCAACGTCCTGACTTTC
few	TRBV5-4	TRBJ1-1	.	CASRIDRNTEAFF	TGTGCCAGCAGGATCGACAGAAACACTGAAGCTTTCTTT
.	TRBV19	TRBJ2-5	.	CASSQQVQETQYF	TGTGCCAGTAGTCAGCAGGTACAAGAGACCCAGTACTTC
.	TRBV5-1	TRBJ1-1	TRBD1	CASSSMTGRNTEAFF	TGCGCCAGCAGCTCTATGACAGGGAGGAACACTGAAGCTTTCTTT